Listed here are 23 T cell receptor beta chains from one sample, sequenced in a study of cytomegalovirus exposure and HLA in healthy donors. The PCR had 60 Vbeta and 13 Jbeta primers. TCRdb's copy holds only in-frame clones and misses some; the assay was immunoSEQ multiplex PCR. The table shows 150,000 to 200,000 clones, with around 81% occurring only once. The source material was PBMCs. These receptor sequences come from a woman in her 30s in good health and CMV-seropositive.

The V and J genes are TRBV7-9 and TRBJ1-5; D is ambiguous. Trimming left V 4 bases short and J 2 bases short, with 6 bases between. This CDR3 is 13 amino acids long. Looked up from germline, CDR1 is SEHNR and CDR2 is FQNEAQ (reference sequence). CDR3: CASSSMGNQPQHF. The CDR3 DNA follows: TGTGCCAGCAGCTCTATGGGCAATCAGCCCCAGCATTTT.

This clone was recorded once. The CDR3 sequence: CASSLTGTVAYEQYF. The CDR3, as DNA: TGCGCCAGCAGCCTGACCGGGACAGTAGCTTACGAGCAGTACTTC. The chain joins TRBV4-1 to TRBJ2-7; 7 nucleotides line up with TRBD1. J gave up 4 bases and V 4 bases, and 10 bases lay outside the gene matches. The CDR3 contains 15 residues. Per the germline V gene, CDR1 is MGHRA and CDR2 is YSYEKL.

V gene TRBV28 combines with J gene TRBJ2-3, with 8 bases matching TRBD1. Germline V gene sequence: CDR1 MDHEN, CDR2 SYDVKM. V trimming: 7 bases; J trimming: 0 bases; junction bases outside the gene matches: 9. This CDR3 comprises 16 residues. The chain's CDR3 is CASTDREIRSTDTQYF. The DNA of the CDR3 is TGTGCCAGCACGGACAGGGAGATAAGGAGCACAGATACGCAGTATTTT.

As for this clone: Mismatch with germline at one junction end may stem from a read error. This chain links TRBV2 with TRBJ1-1; the match to TRBD1 covers 7 bases. Germline CDR1 SNHLY, CDR2 FYNNEI. The CDR3 consists of 15 residues. CDR3 sequence reads: CVSSLQGTPWTEAFF. Here the CDR3 DNA reads TGTGTCAGCAGTCTACAGGGGACACCCTGGACTGAAGCTTTCTTT. Full variable domain (missing parts from reference TRBV2 and TRBJ1-1): EPEVTQTPSHQVTQMGQEVILRCVPISNHLYFYWYRQILGQKVEFLVSFYNNEISEKSEIFDDQFSVERPDGSNFTLKIRSTKLEDSAMYFCVSSLQGTPWTEAFFGQGTRLTVV.

This clone was seen a handful of times. The chain combines TRBV10-2 with TRBJ2-7, with 11 bases aligning to TRBD2. CDR3 length: 13 amino acids. Germline CDR1 reads WSHSY; CDR2 reads SAAADI. Germline trimming cut 5 bases from V and 6 bases from J; bases unmatched to any gene: 3. DNA for the CDR3: TGCGCCAGCAGTACGGGACTAGCGGTCGAGCAGTACTTC. Protein product: CASSTGLAVEQYF.

The chain recombines TRBV9 with TRBJ2-7; D may be TRBD2 (5 bases). Per the germline V gene, CDR1 is SGDLS and CDR2 is YYNGEE. The CDR3 runs 14 residues. V dropped 0 bases and J dropped 0 bases, with 7 bases sitting between them. CDR3 region: CASSVASSSYEQYF. In DNA form, the CDR3 reads TGTGCCAGCAGCGTAGCTAGCAGCTCCTACGAGCAGTACTTC.

The chain recombines TRBV19 with TRBJ1-5, with 10 bases that match TRBD1. The germline CDR1 and CDR2 sequences are LNHDA and SQIVND (reference sequence). The V and J ends lost 5 bases and 2 bases, in that order; junction bases with no gene match: 6. The CDR3 extends over 16 amino acids. This CDR3 reads CASSPRQGAGNQPQHF. The CDR3 nucleotides read TGTGCCAGTAGTCCCAGACAGGGGGCGGGCAATCAGCCCCAGCATTTT. Variable domain in full (rest from reference TRBV19 and TRBJ1-5): DGGITQSPKYLFRKEGQNVTLSCEQNLNHDAMYWYRQDPGQGLRLIYYSQIVNDFQKGDIAEGYSVSREKKESFPLTVTSAQKNPTAFYLCASSPRQGAGNQPQHFGDGTRLSIL.

The CDR3 spells CASSPPRSRINSPLHF. Written as DNA, the CDR3 is TGTGCCAGCTCCCCTCCCAGATCCCGCATTAATTCACCCCTCCACTTT. The V call is TRBV2, the J call TRBJ1-6, with D unresolved. Trimming removed 8 bases from V and 6 bases from J, with 20 bases in between. This CDR3 spans 16 amino acids. Germline V CDR1 and CDR2: SNHLY, FYNNEI.

V gene TRBV19 combines with J gene TRBJ2-2; D is possibly TRBD1 (5 bases). Trimming removed 4 bases at V and 4 bases at J, with 16 bases between. This CDR3 contains 16 residues. Germline CDR1 reads LNHDA; CDR2 reads SQIVND (reference sequence). The DNA for the CDR3 is TGTGCCAGTAGTAAGGGGTCGAAGGCCCCCACCGGGGAGCTGTTTTTT. Translated, it gives CASSKGSKAPTGELFF.

V is TRBV5-5 and J is TRBJ1-5, with TRBD1 identical over 8 bases. The CDR3 extends over 16 amino acids. With V trimmed by 3 bases and J by 0 bases, 5 bases remained unmatched. Looked up from germline, CDR1 is SGHKS and CDR2 is YYEKEE (reference sequence). CDR3 in amino acids: CASSSGQGGSNQPQHF. The DNA for the CDR3 is TGTGCCAGCAGCTCAGGACAGGGCGGTAGCAATCAGCCCCAGCATTTT.

The chain joins TRBV27 to TRBJ1-2; 9 positions match TRBD1. Losses at the gene ends were 5 bases for V and 2 bases for J; bases not matched to a gene: 9. Per the germline V gene, CDR1 is MNHEY and CDR2 is SMNVEV (reference sequence). The CDR3 runs to 16 residues. CDR3 sequence: CASSPHRDRVNYGYTF. Here the CDR3 DNA reads TGTGCCAGCAGTCCTCACCGGGACAGGGTGAACTATGGCTACACCTTC.

The rearrangement uses TRBV27 and TRBJ1-5, with D perhaps TRBD1 (6 bases). Trimming cost V 7 bases and J 6 bases, with 16 bases left between them. This CDR3 contains 14 residues. Germline V CDR1 and CDR2: MNHEY, SMNVEV (reference sequence). CDR3 loop: CASKGGGVAQPQHF. CDR3 DNA: TGTGCCAGCAAAGGGGGAGGGGTCGCTCAGCCCCAGCATTTT.

J is TRBJ2-6 and V is TRBV9; D is undetermined. The CDR3 has 14 residues. Germline V gene lookup returns CDR1 SGDLS and CDR2 YYNGEE. Trimming took 2 bases from V and 0 from J, leaving 3 bases between them. CDR3 in DNA: TGTGCCAGCAGCGTCAGCTCTGGGGCCAACGTCCTGACTTTC. It codes for CASSVSSGANVLTF. Full variable domain (missing parts from reference TRBV9 and TRBJ2-6): DSGVTQTPKHLITATGQRVTLRCSPRSGDLSVYWYQQSLDQGLQFLIQYYNGEERAKGNILERFSAQQFPDLHSELNLSSLELGDSALYFCASSVSSGANVLTFGAGSRLTVL.

The V call is TRBV7-9, the J call TRBJ2-3, with a tentative D call TRBD1 (6 bases). CDR1 and CDR2 (germline): SEHNR, FQNEAQ (reference sequence). The CDR3 sequence is 14 residues long. Trimming removed 5 bases from V and 3 bases from J, with 12 bases in between. This chain's CDR3 is CASSQQGTTDTQYF. CDR3 nucleotide sequence: TGTGCCAGCAGCCAACAGGGTACGACAGATACGCAGTATTTT. Based on the CDR3 plus reference TRBV7-9 and TRBJ2-3, the full variable domain is DTGVSQNPRHKITKRGQNVTFRCDPISEHNRLYWYRQTLGQGPEFLTYFQNEAQLEKSRLLSDRFSAERPKGSFSTLEIQRTEQGDSAMYLCASSQQGTTDTQYFGPGTRLTVL.

The chain combines TRBV29-1 with TRBJ1-1; the match to TRBD1 covers 8 bases. This CDR3 has 12 residues. The junction had 5 bases not matched to a gene; V was cut back by 1 base and J by 10 bases. Germline V gene data show CDR1 as SQVTM and CDR2 as ANQGSEA. CDR3 protein: CSVEVGTGGAFF. Written as DNA, the CDR3 is TGCAGCGTTGAAGTGGGTACAGGGGGAGCTTTCTTT.

This clone appeared a few times. The CDR3, as DNA: TGTGCCAGCAGTTTATCGCAGGGCCCCAATCAGCCCCAGCATTTT. Translated: CASSLSQGPNQPQHF. The rearrangement joins TRBV27 to TRBJ1-5; maybe TRBD1 (5 bases). This CDR3 region has 15 residues. Germline assignment: CDR1 MNHEY and CDR2 SMNVEV (reference sequence). The germline V and J ends were trimmed by 0 bases and 3 bases, with 9 bases remaining between them.

The chain uses TRBV30 and TRBJ1-5; 7 nucleotides agree with TRBD1. V lost 6 bases, J lost 5 bases, and 4 bases stayed unmatched. CDR1 and CDR2 from the germline V gene are GTSNPN and SVGIG (reference sequence). CDR3 length equals 12 residues. CDR3 residues: CACRQGHQPQHF. As DNA, the CDR3 is TGTGCCTGCAGACAGGGACATCAGCCCCAGCATTTT.

V is TRBV10-3 and J is TRBJ1-2; 12 bases are shared with TRBD1. The junction had 9 bases not matched to a gene; V was cut back by 1 base and J by 6 bases. Germline V gene lookup returns CDR1 ENHRY and CDR2 SYGVKD. The CDR3 has 17 amino acids. The CDR3 sequence: CAISEYDGTGGADGYTF. In nucleotides, the CDR3 is TGTGCCATCAGTGAGTATGACGGGACAGGGGGCGCGGATGGCTACACCTTC.

The chain uses TRBV10-3 and TRBJ1-2; no reliable D call. V was cut by 2 bases and J by 8 bases, with 9 bases left in between. This CDR3 contains 12 residues. Germline CDR1 is ENHRY and CDR2 is SYGVKD. CDR3 sequence: CAISERAPGYTF. DNA of the CDR3: TGTGCCATCAGTGAGAGAGCCCCGGGCTACACCTTC.

The chain joins TRBV11-2 to TRBJ2-1; 11 bases map to TRBD2. The CDR3 has 18 residues. After removal of 5 bases from V and 3 bases from J, the junction contained 12 bases not matched to a gene. Looked up from germline, CDR1 is SGHAT and CDR2 is FQNNGV. CDR3 in amino acids: CASSTGTSTSGGYNEQFF. CDR3 nucleotides: TGTGCCAGCAGCACCGGGACTAGTACTAGCGGGGGCTACAATGAGCAGTTCTTC.

This chain links TRBV29-1 with TRBJ2-7, with D perhaps TRBD1 (5 bases). Germline CDR1 SQVTM, CDR2 ANQGSEA. The V end lost 5 bases, the J end lost 3 bases, and 14 bases lay between the germline ends. The CDR3 spans 13 residues. CDR3: CSVTQANSYEQYF. CDR3 coding DNA: TGCAGCGTTACACAGGCCAACAGCTACGAGCAGTACTTC.

The J gene is TRBJ1-1, the V gene TRBV5-6; D is unclear. This CDR3 region has 13 residues. The germline CDR1 and CDR2 sequences are SGHDT and YYEEEE. Deletions cut 2 bases from V and 3 bases from J, with 8 bases between. This CDR3 is CASSFREDTEAFF. The CDR3, as DNA: TGTGCCAGCAGCTTCCGGGAGGACACTGAAGCTTTCTTT.

V and J are TRBV5-1 and TRBJ1-4; 10 nucleotides match TRBD1. Trimming cost V 4 bases and J 8 bases; bases outside gene matches: 11. From germline, CDR1 is SGHRS and CDR2 YFSETQ. This CDR3 comprises 16 residues. CDR3 in amino acids: CASSPGQGSIVEKLFF. In DNA, the CDR3 is TGCGCCAGCAGCCCGGGACAGGGGAGCATAGTCGAAAAACTGTTTTTT.